Below, 9 T cell receptor beta chains from the same sample are listed, as sequenced in a study of blood T cell repertoires in COVID-19. Produced via immunoSEQ multiplex PCR; TCRdb's table is partial and in-frame only. The sample carries 100,000 or so clones, 80% to 90% recorded once. Sequenced: peripheral blood. Receptors were obtained from a woman aged 25 to 39 with acute or convalescent COVID-19.

The chain joins TRBV30 to TRBJ1-3; D gene unclear. CDR1 is GTSNPN, CDR2 SVGIG, per germline (reference sequence). Trimming left V 2 bases short and J 5 bases short, with 16 bases between. The CDR3 loop spans 15 amino acids. CDR3 nucleotides: TGTGCCTGGAGTCCGGATGGGCTTTATAGAAACACCATATATTTT. Its protein is CAWSPDGLYRNTIYF.

The chain combines TRBV12-5 with TRBJ2-7; 9 bases are a match to TRBD2. CDR1 is LGHNT and CDR2 is FRNRAP in the germline V gene. This CDR3 spans 19 amino acids. The V segment lost 3 bases and the J segment 1 base; nucleotides outside the gene matches: 16. CDR3 sequence reads: CASGFRVASASGVSYEQYF. The CDR3 nucleotides read TGTGCTAGTGGTTTTAGGGTGGCTTCGGCTAGCGGGGTTTCCTACGAGCAGTACTTC. Combining the CDR3 with reference TRBV12-5 and TRBJ2-7 gives the whole variable domain DARVTQTPRHKVTEMGQEVTMRCQPILGHNTVFWYRQTMMQGLELLAYFRNRAPLDDSGMPKDRFSAEMPDATLATLKIQPSEPRDSAVYFCASGFRVASASGVSYEQYFGPGTRLTVT.

Notes on this clone: Distinct nucleotide sequences in the sample also encode this CDR3. The chain is built from TRBV2 and TRBJ1-6; no clear D. Germline V gives CDR1 SNHLY, CDR2 FYNNEI. Trimming stripped 1 base from V and 6 bases from J, with 7 bases between. The CDR3 consists of 14 residues. In nucleotides, the CDR3 is TGTGCCAGCAGTGAAGGGAGGGTTAATTCACCCCTCCACTTT. It translates to CASSEGRVNSPLHF.

The gene calls are TRBV23-1 and TRBJ1-5, with 8 nucleotides matching TRBD1. TRBV23-1 belongs to the ORF category, with a function that is uncertain. The V gene end was trimmed by 3 bases and the J gene end by 3 bases; junction bases not matched to a gene: 16. CDR3 length: 19 amino acids. CDR3 amino acids: CASSHNPQGGPSYNQPQHF. The CDR3 region has the DNA TGCGCCAGCAGTCATAATCCACAGGGGGGCCCATCGTACAATCAGCCCCAGCATTTT.

The CDR3 is CASSLGMTSGAYNEQFF. DNA of the CDR3: TGTGCCAGCAGCTTGGGCATGACTAGCGGGGCCTACAATGAGCAGTTCTTC. V and J are TRBV7-3 and TRBJ2-1, with 11 nucleotides matching TRBD2. Germline-derived CDR1 and CDR2 are SGHTA and FQGTGA. The CDR3 runs 17 residues. The V segment lost 3 bases and the J segment 2 bases; nucleotides outside the gene matches: 6.

This chain links TRBV11-2 with TRBJ1-1; 7 bases agree with TRBD1. The V gene end was trimmed by 2 bases and the J gene end by 5 bases; junction bases not matched to a gene: 5. CDR3 length equals 14 residues. Germline values: CDR1 SGHAT, CDR2 FQNNGV. The CDR3 nucleotides are TGTGCCAGCAGCTTAACCGGGACAGCGACTGAAGCTTTCTTT. This encodes CASSLTGTATEAFF.

The CDR3 region has the DNA TGTGCCAGCAGCTTATCCGACAGTGCCGGCTACGAGCAGTACTTC. Protein: CASSLSDSAGYEQYF. The chain has TRBV11-2 and TRBJ2-7, with D maybe TRBD1 (5 bases). Germline lookup yields CDR1 SGHAT and CDR2 FQNNGV. V was shortened by 2 bases and J by 3 bases, with 14 bases between the two germline ends. The CDR3 has 15 residues. Together with reference TRBV11-2 and TRBJ2-7, the CDR3 gives the full variable domain: EAGVAQSPRYKIIEKRQSVAFWCNPISGHATLYWYQQILGQGPKLLIQFQNNGVVDDSQLPKDRFSAERLKGVDSTLKIQPAKLEDSAVYLCASSLSDSAGYEQYFGPGTRLTVT.

The gene calls are TRBV19 and TRBJ1-2, with D possibly matching TRBD1 (6 bases). Germline-derived CDR1 and CDR2 are LNHDA and SQIVND (reference sequence). The CDR3 has 17 residues. V gave up 5 bases and J gave up 4 bases, with 23 bases separating them. The CDR3, as DNA: TGTGCCAGTAGTCCAGACCCGCAGGGGCCCCTGGGCTATGGCTACACCTTC. Translating gives CASSPDPQGPLGYGYTF.

A word on this clone: A junction end diverges from the germline sequence, so it may reflect a read error. The CDR3 here is CSVPASTGDLLF. CDR3 bases: TGCAGCGTCCCGGCTTCCACAGGAGATCTGCTCTTC. This chain links TRBV29-1 with TRBJ2-1, with D possibly matching TRBD1 (5 bases). Germline V gene sequence: CDR1 SQVTM, CDR2 ANQGSEA. CDR3 length: 12 amino acids.